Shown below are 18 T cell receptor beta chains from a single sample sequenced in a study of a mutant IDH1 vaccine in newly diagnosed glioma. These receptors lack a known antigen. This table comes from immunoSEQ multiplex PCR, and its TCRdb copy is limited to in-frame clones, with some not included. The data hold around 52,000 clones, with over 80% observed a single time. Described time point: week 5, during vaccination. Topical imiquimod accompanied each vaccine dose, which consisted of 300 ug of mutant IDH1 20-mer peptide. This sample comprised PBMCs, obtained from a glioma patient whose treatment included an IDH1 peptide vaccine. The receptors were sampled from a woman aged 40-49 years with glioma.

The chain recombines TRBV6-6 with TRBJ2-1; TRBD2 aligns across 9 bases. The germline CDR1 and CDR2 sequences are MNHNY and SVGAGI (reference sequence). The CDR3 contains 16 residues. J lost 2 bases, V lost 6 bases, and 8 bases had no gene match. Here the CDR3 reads CASRYGTSRAYNEQFF. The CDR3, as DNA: TGTGCCAGCAGATATGGGACTAGCCGAGCCTACAATGAGCAGTTCTTC.

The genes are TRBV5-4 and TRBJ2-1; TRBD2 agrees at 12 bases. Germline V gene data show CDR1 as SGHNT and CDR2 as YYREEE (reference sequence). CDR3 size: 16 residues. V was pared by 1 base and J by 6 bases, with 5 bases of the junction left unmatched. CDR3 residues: CASSLPSGRAGNEQFF. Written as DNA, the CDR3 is TGTGCCAGCAGCTTGCCTAGCGGGAGGGCCGGCAATGAGCAGTTCTTC.

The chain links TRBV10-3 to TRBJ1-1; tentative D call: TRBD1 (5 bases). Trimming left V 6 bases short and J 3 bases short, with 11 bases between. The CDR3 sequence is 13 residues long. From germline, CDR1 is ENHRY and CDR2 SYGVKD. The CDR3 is CAISWDGDTEAFF. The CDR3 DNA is TGTGCCATCAGCTGGGACGGCGACACTGAAGCTTTCTTT.

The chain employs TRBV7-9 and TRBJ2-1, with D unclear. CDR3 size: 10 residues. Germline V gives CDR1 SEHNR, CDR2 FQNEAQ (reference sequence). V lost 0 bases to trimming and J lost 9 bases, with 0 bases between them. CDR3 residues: CASSLAEQFF. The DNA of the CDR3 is TGTGCCAGCAGCTTAGCTGAGCAGTTCTTC. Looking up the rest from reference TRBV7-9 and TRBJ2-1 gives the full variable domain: DTGVSQNPRHKITKRGQNVTFRCDPISEHNRLYWYRQTLGQGPEFLTYFQNEAQLEKSRLLSDRFSAERPKGSFSTLEIQRTEQGDSAMYLCASSLAEQFFGPGTRLTVL.

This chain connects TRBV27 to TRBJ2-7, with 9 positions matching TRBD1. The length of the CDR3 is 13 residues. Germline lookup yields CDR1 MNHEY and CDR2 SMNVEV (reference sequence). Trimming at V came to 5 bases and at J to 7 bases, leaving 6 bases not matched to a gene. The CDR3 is CASSPGQGSEQYF. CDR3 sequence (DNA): TGTGCCAGCAGTCCGGGACAGGGAAGTGAGCAGTACTTC.

CDR3 nucleotides: TGTGCCAGCAGCCTCGAGGCGGGAGCGGCCTACGAGCAGTACTTC. Its translation is CASSLEAGAAYEQYF. The rearrangement joins TRBV5-8 to TRBJ2-7; 7 bases align to TRBD2. With V trimmed by 4 bases and J by 2 bases, 9 bases remained unmatched. The CDR3 extends over 15 amino acids. Germline CDR1 SGHTS, CDR2 YDEGEE.

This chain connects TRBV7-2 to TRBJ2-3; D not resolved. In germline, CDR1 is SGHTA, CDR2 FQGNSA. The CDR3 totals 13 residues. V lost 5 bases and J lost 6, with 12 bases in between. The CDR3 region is CASSPRRLDTQYF. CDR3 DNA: TGTGCCAGCAGCCCGCGGCGTCTTGATACGCAGTATTTT. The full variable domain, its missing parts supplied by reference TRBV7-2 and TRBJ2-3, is GAGVSQSPSNKVTEKGKDVELRCDPISGHTALYWYRQSLGQGLEFLIYFQGNSAPDKSGLPSDRFSAERTGGSVSTLTIQRTQQEDSAVYLCASSPRRLDTQYFGPGTRLTVL.

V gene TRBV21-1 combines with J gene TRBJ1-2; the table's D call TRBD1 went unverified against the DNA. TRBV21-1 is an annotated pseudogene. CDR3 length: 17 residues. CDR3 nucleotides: TGTGCCAGCAGCAGACAGTCCCCCTACAGGCGCAACTATGGCTACACCTTC. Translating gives CASSRQSPYRRNYGYTF.

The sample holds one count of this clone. The CDR3 DNA follows: TGTGCCAGCAGCTTCCGCCAGGGAACCCACAATGAGCAGTTCTTC. This codes for CASSFRQGTHNEQFF. The chain recombines TRBV13 with TRBJ2-1; perhaps TRBD1 as D (5 bases). This CDR3 region has 15 residues. The germline V and J ends were trimmed by 3 bases and 5 bases, with 14 bases remaining between them. Germline V CDR1 and CDR2: PRHDT, FYEKMQ (reference sequence).

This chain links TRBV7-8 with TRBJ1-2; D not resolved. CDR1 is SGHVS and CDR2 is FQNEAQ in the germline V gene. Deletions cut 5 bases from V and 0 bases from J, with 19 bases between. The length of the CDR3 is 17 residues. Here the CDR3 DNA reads TGTGCCAGCAGCCCGCTAACGAGGGAAGGGTCTAACTATGGCTACACCTTC. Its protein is CASSPLTREGSNYGYTF.

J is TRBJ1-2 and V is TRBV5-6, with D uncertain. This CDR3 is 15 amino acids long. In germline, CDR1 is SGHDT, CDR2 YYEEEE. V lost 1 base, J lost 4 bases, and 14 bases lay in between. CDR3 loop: CASSLTWGIGYGYTF. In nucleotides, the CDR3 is TGTGCCAGCAGCTTGACTTGGGGTATCGGCTATGGCTACACCTTC.

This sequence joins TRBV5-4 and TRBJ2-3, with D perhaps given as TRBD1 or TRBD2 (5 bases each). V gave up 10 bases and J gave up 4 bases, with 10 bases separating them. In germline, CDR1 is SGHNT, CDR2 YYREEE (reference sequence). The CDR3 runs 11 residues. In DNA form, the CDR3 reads TGTGCCGCCCAGGGACCAGATACGCAGTATTTT. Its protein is CAAQGPDTQYF.

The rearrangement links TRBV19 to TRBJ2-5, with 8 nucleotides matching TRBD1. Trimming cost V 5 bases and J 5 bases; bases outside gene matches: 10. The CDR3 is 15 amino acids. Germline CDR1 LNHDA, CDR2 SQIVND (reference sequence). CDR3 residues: CASSSMAGGKETQYF. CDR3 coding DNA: TGTGCCAGTAGTTCGATGGCAGGGGGCAAGGAGACCCAGTACTTC.

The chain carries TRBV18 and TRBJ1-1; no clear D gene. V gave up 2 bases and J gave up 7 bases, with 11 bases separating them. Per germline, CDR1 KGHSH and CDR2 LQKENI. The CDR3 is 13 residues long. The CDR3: CASSPNNAREAFF. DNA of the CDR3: TGTGCCAGCTCACCAAACAATGCTCGTGAAGCTTTCTTT.

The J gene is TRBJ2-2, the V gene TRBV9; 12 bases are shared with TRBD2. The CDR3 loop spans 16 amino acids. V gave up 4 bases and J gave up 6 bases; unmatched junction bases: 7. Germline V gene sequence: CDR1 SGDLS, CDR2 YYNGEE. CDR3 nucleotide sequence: TGTGCCAGCAGCTCCCGGACTAGCGGGAAAGCCGGGGAGCTGTTTTTT. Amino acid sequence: CASSSRTSGKAGELFF. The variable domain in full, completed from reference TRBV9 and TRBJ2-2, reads DSGVTQTPKHLITATGQRVTLRCSPRSGDLSVYWYQQSLDQGLQFLIQYYNGEERAKGNILERFSAQQFPDLHSELNLSSLELGDSALYFCASSSRTSGKAGELFFGEGSRLTVL.

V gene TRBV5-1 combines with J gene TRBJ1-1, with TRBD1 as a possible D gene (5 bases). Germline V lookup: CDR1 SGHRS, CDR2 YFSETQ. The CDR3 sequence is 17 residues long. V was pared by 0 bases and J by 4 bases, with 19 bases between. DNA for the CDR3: TGCGCCAGCAGCTTGGTTGGGACGTGGAGCCGGGGCACTGAAGCTTTCTTT. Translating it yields CASSLVGTWSRGTEAFF. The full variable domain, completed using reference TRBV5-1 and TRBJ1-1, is KAGVTQTPRYLIKTRGQQVTLSCSPISGHRSVSWYQQTPGQGLQFLFEYFSETQRNKGNFPGRFSGRQFSNSRSEMNVSTLELGDSALYLCASSLVGTWSRGTEAFFGQGTRLTVV.

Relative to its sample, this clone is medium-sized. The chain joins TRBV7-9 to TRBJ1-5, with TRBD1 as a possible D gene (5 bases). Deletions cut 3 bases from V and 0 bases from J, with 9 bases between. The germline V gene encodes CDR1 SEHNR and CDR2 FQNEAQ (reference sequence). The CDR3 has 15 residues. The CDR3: CASSLTGGSNQPQHF. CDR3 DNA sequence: TGTGCCAGCAGCTTGACGGGGGGTAGCAATCAGCCCCAGCATTTT.

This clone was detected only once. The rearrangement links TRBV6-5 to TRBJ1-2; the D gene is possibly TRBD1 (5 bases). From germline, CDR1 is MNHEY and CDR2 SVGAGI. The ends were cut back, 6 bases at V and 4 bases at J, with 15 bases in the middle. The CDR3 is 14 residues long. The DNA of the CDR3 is TGTGCCAGCAGCCGGCAGGAGGGGAGCTATGGCTACACCTTC. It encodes CASSRQEGSYGYTF.